The 3 T cell receptor beta chains reported below all come from one sample, sequenced in a study of glioma-infiltrating T cells after dendritic cell vaccination. Some clones are missing from TCRdb's copy, which holds only in-frame ones; the method was immunoSEQ multiplex PCR. Among about 96,000 clones listed, around three quarters were seen once. The source material was blood, sampled before dendritic cell vaccination. Every receptor here comes from a human donor with glioblastoma.

The V gene is TRBV7-3, the J gene TRBJ2-1, with D perhaps TRBD2 (6 bases). The V and J ends lost 2 bases and 0 bases respectively, with 14 bases between them. CDR3 length: 17 residues. Germline V gives CDR1 SGHTA, CDR2 FQGTGA. In nucleotides, the CDR3 is TGTGCCAGCAGCTTATACGAGATTAGCGGCTCCTACAATGAGCAGTTCTTC. Residues: CASSLYEISGSYNEQFF.

This chain links TRBV19 with TRBJ2-1, with TRBD2 identical over 10 bases. Germline V gene sequence: CDR1 LNHDA, CDR2 SQIVND (reference sequence). The ends lost 4 bases at V and 6 bases at J; junction bases unmatched: 6. The CDR3 runs 15 residues. The CDR3 sequence is CASSSLAGGRNEQFF. In DNA form, the CDR3 reads TGTGCCAGTAGTAGCTTAGCGGGAGGTCGCAATGAGCAGTTCTTC.

This chain connects TRBV19 to TRBJ2-7, with 8 bases identical to TRBD1. CDR3 size: 14 residues. Trimming at V came to 4 bases and at J to 4 bases, leaving 6 bases not matched to a gene. In germline, CDR1 is LNHDA, CDR2 SQIVND (reference sequence). The CDR3 DNA follows: TGTGCCAGTAGTACCCAGGGGGCGCGGTACGAGCAGTACTTC. It translates to CASSTQGARYEQYF. Full variable domain (outside the CDR3, taken from reference TRBV19 and TRBJ2-7): DGGITQSPKYLFRKEGQNVTLSCEQNLNHDAMYWYRQDPGQGLRLIYYSQIVNDFQKGDIAEGYSVSREKKESFPLTVTSAQKNPTAFYLCASSTQGARYEQYFGPGTRLTVT.